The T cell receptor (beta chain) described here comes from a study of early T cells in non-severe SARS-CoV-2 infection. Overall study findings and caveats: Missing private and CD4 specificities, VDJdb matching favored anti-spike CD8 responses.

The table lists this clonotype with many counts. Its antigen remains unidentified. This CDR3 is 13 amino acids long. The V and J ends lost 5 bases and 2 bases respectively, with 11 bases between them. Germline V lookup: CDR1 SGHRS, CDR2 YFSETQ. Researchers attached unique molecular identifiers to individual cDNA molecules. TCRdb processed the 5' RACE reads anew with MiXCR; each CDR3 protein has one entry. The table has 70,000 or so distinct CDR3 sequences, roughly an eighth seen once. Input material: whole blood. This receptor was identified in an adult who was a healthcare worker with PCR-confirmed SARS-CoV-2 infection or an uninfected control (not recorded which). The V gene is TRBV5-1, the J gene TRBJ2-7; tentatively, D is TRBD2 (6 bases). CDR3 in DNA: TGCGCCAGCAGTTCGGCGGGGACCTACGAGCAGTACTTC. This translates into CASSSAGTYEQYF.